This TCR beta chain was identified in a study of T cells in localized non-small cell lung cancer. Sequenced by immunoSEQ multiplex PCR; TCRdb stores in-frame clones only, minus some. This sample carries about 11,000 clones, 29% of them seen once, and the ten largest clones take 5.2%. The TCR was taken from a man aged 40-75 years with stage I lung adenocarcinoma. The sample here was lung tumor tissue, taken before any cancer treatment.

The CDR3 spells CASSLGPRVAEQYF. DNA for the CDR3: TGTGCCAGCAGCTTAGGGCCCAGGGTGGCAGAGCAGTACTTC. The chain is built from TRBV11-3 and TRBJ2-7; tentative D call: TRBD1 (5 bases). The CDR3 extends over 14 amino acids. CDR1 SGHNT and CDR2 YENEEA come from the germline V gene. Deletions cut 1 base from V and 7 bases from J, with 14 bases between.